This T cell receptor beta chain was observed in a study of T cells in Graves' hyperthyroidism and ophthalmopathy. RNA transcripts provided the source from which TCR beta CDR3 regions were amplified. HTBI primers drove first-round RT-PCR of the TCR CDR3. MiXCR was run by TCRdb on the multiplex PCR reads, yielding one entry per CDR3 protein. The profile shows roughly 700,000 distinct CDR3 sequences, around 13% of them singletons. The germline gives CDR1 SGHTA, CDR2 FQGTGA. This CDR3 has 23 amino acids. V was cut by 3 bases and J by 0 bases, with 32 bases left in between. Sequencing input: blood. J is TRBJ1-4 and V is TRBV7-3; D might be TRBD1 (6 bases). The TCR originated in a woman aged 18-35 years with Graves' hyperthyroidism. The CDR3 sequence is CASSLGALGSPGAGQATNEKLFF. In DNA, the CDR3 is TGTGCCAGCAGCTTGGGGGCCTTGGGCAGCCCCGGGGCGGGACAAGCAACTAATGAAAAACTGTTTTTT.